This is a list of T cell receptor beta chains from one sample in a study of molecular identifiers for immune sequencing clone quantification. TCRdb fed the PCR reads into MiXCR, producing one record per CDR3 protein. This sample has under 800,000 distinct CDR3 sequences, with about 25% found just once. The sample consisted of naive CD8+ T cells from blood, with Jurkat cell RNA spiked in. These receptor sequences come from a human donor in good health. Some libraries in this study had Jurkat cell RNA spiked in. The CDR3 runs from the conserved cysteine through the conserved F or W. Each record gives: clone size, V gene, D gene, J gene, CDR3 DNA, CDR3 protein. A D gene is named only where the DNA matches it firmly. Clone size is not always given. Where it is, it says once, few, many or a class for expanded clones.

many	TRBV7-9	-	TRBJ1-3	TGTGCCAGCAACTCCCACGAGGGCGCGACTGGAAACACCATATATTTT	CASNSHEGATGNTIYF
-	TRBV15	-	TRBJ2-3	TGTGCCACCAGCAGTCCCGGGGAACGTTCAGATACGCAGTATTTT	CATSSPGERSDTQYF
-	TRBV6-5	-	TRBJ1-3	TGTGCCAGCACCGACTCGTGGGGGCGTGGAAACACCATATATTTT	CASTDSWGRGNTIYF
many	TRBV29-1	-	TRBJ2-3	TGCAGCGTTGACGCGGGGCCTAGCACAGATACGCAGTATTTT	CSVDAGPSTDTQYF
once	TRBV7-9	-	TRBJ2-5	TGTGGCAGCAGCTCAAGGGCATTAGAGACCCAGTACTTC	CGSSSRALETQYF
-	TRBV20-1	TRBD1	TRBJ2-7	TGCAGTGCTACCAACCTCGGGACAGGGTCCTACGAGCAGTACTTC	CSATNLGTGSYEQYF
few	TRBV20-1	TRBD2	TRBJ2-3	TGCAGTGCTAGAGTGACTAGCGGGAAGCATCGGGATACGCAGTATTTT	CSARVTSGKHRDTQYF
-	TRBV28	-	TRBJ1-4	TGTGCCAGCTCTTTCGTAGGAAAACTGTTTTTT	CASSFVGKLFF
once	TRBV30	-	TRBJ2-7	TGTGCCTGGAGGGTAAACGACATAGCCTACGAGCAGTACTTC	CAWRVNDIAYEQYF
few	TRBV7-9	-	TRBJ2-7	TGTGCCAGCAGCGGAACCACTATCTCCTACGAGCAGCACTTC	CASSGTTISYEQHF
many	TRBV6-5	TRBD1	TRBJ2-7	TGTGCCAGCAGTCCAGGGGGTAACTACTACGAGCAGTACTTC	CASSPGGNYYEQYF